This T cell receptor (beta chain) was obtained from a study of blood T cells in healthy people across ages. The authors ran a second PCR of about 6 to 11 cycles using a sample-barcoded 5' primer and a J-beta primer mix. TCRdb re-derived calls from the 5' RACE reads in MiXCR, one entry per CDR3 protein. Of some 370,000 distinct CDR3 sequences in the sample, approximately 47% were seen once. CDR3 length: 12 residues. V was trimmed by 2 bases and J by 5 bases, leaving 6 bases between them. Germline V gene lookup returns CDR1 MNHEY and CDR2 SVGEGT. As regards this clonotype: Its antigen is as yet unknown.

The study, taken as a whole, reports: Donor CMV status, an unknown factor, possibly confounded changes in expanded clonotypes.

This clonotype originated in a man aged 55 to 69 in good health. Sequencing used blood. The V call is TRBV6-2 or TRBV6-3, the J call TRBJ1-2, with D unclear. CDR3 DNA: TGTGCCAGCAGTTACCGGGGATATGGCTACACCTTC. It encodes CASSYRGYGYTF.